Below, 8 T cell receptor beta chains from the same sample are listed, as sequenced in a study of T cells in Graves' hyperthyroidism and ophthalmopathy. RNA transcripts yielded amplified TCR beta CDR3 regions. Carried out on the TCR CDR3, a first-round RT-PCR used the HTBI primer set. TCRdb ran MiXCR on the multiplex PCR reads and lists one entry per CDR3 protein. The sample holds around 600,000 distinct CDR3 sequences, more than 14% seen once. The specimen sequenced was blood. These receptor sequences come from a woman between 50 and 59 years old with Graves' ophthalmopathy.

The chain joins TRBV6-1 to TRBJ2-6; 10 bases agree with TRBD1. Trimming took 5 bases from V and 0 from J; bases not matched to a gene: 10. Germline V CDR1 and CDR2: MNHNS, SASEGT. The CDR3 totals 19 residues. The CDR3 nucleotides read TGTGCCAGCAGTAACCGAGGATGGGACAGGGGCTCTGGGGCCAACGTCCTGACTTTC. It specifies CASSNRGWDRGSGANVLTF.

Ten or more counts support this clonotype. The chain couples TRBV28 to TRBJ1-1, with D tentatively TRBD1 (6 bases). Trimming removed 5 bases at V and 4 bases at J, with 17 bases between. Germline CDR1 and CDR2: MDHEN and SYDVKM. CDR3 size: 15 residues. The CDR3 nucleotides read TGTGCCAGCAGTCCCATACAGGGCGGGGGCACTGAAGCTTTCTTT. Translated: CASSPIQGGGTEAFF.

This clonotype was picked up a small number of times. V and J are TRBV20-1 and TRBJ2-2; 9 positions match TRBD2. Per the germline V gene, CDR1 is DFQATT and CDR2 is SNEGSKA (reference sequence). With V trimmed by 3 bases and J by 7 bases, 3 bases remained unmatched. The CDR3 length is 13 residues. CDR3 protein: CSARGTSNGELFF. CDR3 bases: TGCAGTGCTAGGGGGACTAGCAACGGGGAGCTGTTTTTT.

The rearrangement joins TRBV28 to TRBJ2-5; D gene unclear. The CDR3 is 13 residues long. Trimming removed 3 bases at V and 0 bases at J, with 5 bases between. Germline V lookup: CDR1 MDHEN, CDR2 SYDVKM. CDR3 DNA sequence: TGTGCCAGCAGTTTGAAACACCAAGAGACCCAGTACTTC. Protein sequence: CASSLKHQETQYF.

This clonotype showed up just a few times. The CDR3 DNA reads as TGTGCCAGCAGCCACGGGACAGGGGAATCCTATAATTCACCCCTCCACTTT. Translation gives CASSHGTGESYNSPLHF. V is TRBV2 and J is TRBJ1-6; 10 bases line up with TRBD1. This CDR3 is 17 amino acids long. Germline loops: CDR1 SNHLY, CDR2 FYNNEI. V shed 6 bases and J 1 base; nucleotides not matched to a gene: 6.

DNA for the CDR3: TGCAGTGCTAGAGATCTAAGGACTAGCGGCCACACAGATACGCAGTATTTT. Its protein product is CSARDLRTSGHTDTQYF. The chain carries TRBV20-1 and TRBJ2-3; 10 nucleotides line up with TRBD2. Germline V gives CDR1 DFQATT, CDR2 SNEGSKA (reference sequence). The V and J ends lost 0 bases and 2 bases, in that order; junction bases with no gene match: 8. The CDR3 is made up of 17 amino acids.

This clonotype was recorded many times. The V and J genes are TRBV7-3 and TRBJ2-1, with 11 bases that match TRBD2. The ends lost 5 bases at V and 6 bases at J; junction bases unmatched: 6. There are 15 residues in the CDR3. The germline CDR1 and CDR2 sequences are SGHTA and FQGTGA. CDR3 coding DNA: TGTGCCAGCAGCCTAGCGGGAGGCCGATTCAATGAGCAGTTCTTC. Encoded protein: CASSLAGGRFNEQFF.

The table lists this clonotype with many counts. V and J are TRBV4-3 and TRBJ1-1; the D gene is possibly TRBD1 (6 bases). V lost 0 bases to trimming and J lost 7 bases, with 15 bases between them. The CDR3 runs to 15 residues. Germline-derived CDR1 and CDR2 are LGHNA and YSLEER. CDR3 nucleotide sequence: TGCGCCAGCAGCCAAGATGTTTCGGGGGCATTTGAAGCTTTCTTT. It translates to CASSQDVSGAFEAFF.